The next 26 T cell receptor beta chains were all read from a single sample in a study of monozygotic twins with inflammatory bowel disease. TCRdb reprocessed the 5' RACE reads; each CDR3 protein has one entry and no DNA is given. The table for this sample gives approximately 100,000 distinct CDR3 sequences. Source material: blood. The source of these receptors is a human donor with ulcerative colitis or Crohn's disease, or a healthy co-twin of an affected twin (not recorded which).

The chain recombines TRBV29-1 with TRBJ2-1; TCRdb's D call of TRBD2 is untestable without DNA. Per germline, CDR1 SQVTM and CDR2 ANQGSEA. The CDR3 is made up of 12 amino acids. CDR3 sequence: CSVPTSRNEQFF.

The chain joins TRBV5-5 to TRBJ2-5. CDR3 size: 15 residues. Germline loops: CDR1 SGHKS, CDR2 YYEKEE (reference sequence). This CDR3 is CASSQSPVAQETQYF.

The V call is TRBV7-9, the J call TRBJ2-6. Germline CDR1 and CDR2: SEHNR and FQNEAQ (reference sequence). The CDR3 consists of 14 residues. The CDR3 spells CASSLQTGANVLTF.

The V gene is TRBV7-8, the J gene TRBJ2-7; the TCRdb D gene call, TRBD1, has no DNA to confirm it. Germline V gene lookup returns CDR1 SGHVS and CDR2 FQNEAQ. The CDR3 runs to 16 residues. CDR3 protein: CASSLPLRDSAYEQYF.

This chain links TRBV6-2 or TRBV6-3 with TRBJ2-7; lacking DNA, the TRBD1 call made by TCRdb goes unchecked. CDR1 is MNHEY and CDR2 is SVGEGT in the germline V gene. This CDR3 is built from 15 residues. CDR3 loop: CASSIQGVQFHEQYF.

The V gene is TRBV7-2, the J gene TRBJ2-7; TCRdb's assignment of TRBD2 cannot be checked, as there is no DNA. The CDR3 spans 16 residues. Germline V gene sequence: CDR1 SGHTA, CDR2 FQGNSA. The CDR3 sequence: CASSLGSFSGSYEQYF.

The genes are TRBV5-6 and TRBJ2-3; TCRdb's D call, TRBD1, is unchecked because there is no DNA. The CDR3 has 13 residues. CDR1 SGHDT and CDR2 YYEEEE come from the germline V gene. CDR3 sequence: CASSFGRADTQYF.

The chain carries TRBV4-1 and TRBJ1-2; TCRdb indicates TRBD1, and absent DNA this call remains unverified. This CDR3 is built from 15 residues. The germline V gene has CDR1 MGHRA and CDR2 YSYEKL. CDR3 loop: CASSQADRELVGYTF.

V gene TRBV3-1 combines with J gene TRBJ1-1. The CDR3 extends over 14 amino acids. The germline V gene encodes CDR1 LGHDT and CDR2 YNNKEL (reference sequence). The CDR3 region is CASSPVLFGSEAFF.

The J gene is TRBJ2-5, the V gene TRBV6-5. Per the germline V gene, CDR1 is MNHEY and CDR2 is SVGAGI. This CDR3 has 15 residues. CDR3 in amino acids: CASSYSSILPQTQYF.

V is TRBV12-3 or TRBV12-4 and J is TRBJ2-2. The CDR3 has 13 residues. The CDR3 loop reads CASAFSVTGELFF.

This chain links TRBV9 with TRBJ2-1; TCRdb's D gene call, TRBD2, goes unchecked for lack of DNA. From germline, CDR1 is SGDLS and CDR2 YYNGEE. CDR3 length: 17 residues. The CDR3 spells CASSAGGEGGSVNEQFF.

The CDR3 reads CASSPLRVGTYEQYF. The chain recombines TRBV5-1 with TRBJ2-7; TCRdb picks TRBD1, but there is no DNA to check that call. This CDR3 has 15 residues. Germline V gives CDR1 SGHRS, CDR2 YFSETQ.

The chain joins TRBV28 to TRBJ2-7; TCRdb calls TRBD1, which cannot be checked without DNA. Looked up from germline, CDR1 is MDHEN and CDR2 is SYDVKM. The CDR3 extends over 15 amino acids. The CDR3 is CASSLPGTGEKEQYF. The variable domain in full, completed from reference TRBV28 and TRBJ2-7, reads DVKVTQSSRYLVKRTGEKVFLECVQDMDHENMFWYRQDPGLGLRLIYFSYDVKMKEKGDIPEGYSVSREKKERFSLILESASTNQTSMYLCASSLPGTGEKEQYFGPGTRLTVT.

The CDR3 is CASSPGQGAFDEQFF. The chain combines TRBV18 with TRBJ2-1; TCRdb indicates TRBD1, and absent DNA this call remains unverified. CDR1 and CDR2 from the germline V gene are KGHSH and LQKENI. The length of the CDR3 is 15 residues.

The CDR3 spells CASSLRTADEKLFF. V gene TRBV5-1 combines with J gene TRBJ1-4. This CDR3 is 14 amino acids long. Germline CDR1 SGHRS, CDR2 YFSETQ.

The V gene is TRBV7-2, the J gene TRBJ2-2; no DNA is available, so the TRBD1 call from TCRdb remains unchecked. The CDR3 covers 16 residues. Germline CDR1 SGHTA, CDR2 FQGNSA. CDR3: CASSTHLLTATGELFF.

CDR3 residues: CASSQVIATKADTQYF. J is TRBJ2-3 and V is TRBV4-3. Germline V gene sequence: CDR1 LGHNA, CDR2 YSLEER. This CDR3 is built from 16 residues.

This sequence joins TRBV29-1 and TRBJ2-3; the D gene TCRdb calls, TRBD1, cannot be checked with no DNA. This CDR3 region has 14 residues. Germline V gives CDR1 SQVTM, CDR2 ANQGSEA. This CDR3 reads CSVRQGPSTDTQYF.

V gene TRBV30 combines with J gene TRBJ2-1. CDR1 is GTSNPN and CDR2 is SVGIG in the germline V gene (reference sequence). This CDR3 has 14 residues. The CDR3 protein is CAWSWRLGDNEQFF.

The chain combines TRBV20-1 with TRBJ2-3; the D gene TCRdb calls, TRBD2, cannot be checked with no DNA. The CDR3 length is 19 residues. CDR1 and CDR2 (germline): DFQATT, SNEGSKA (reference sequence). CDR3 protein: CSARDPFGSGHAGTDTQYF.

This chain connects TRBV19 to TRBJ1-2; TCRdb's D gene call, TRBD1, goes unchecked for lack of DNA. The CDR3 has 15 amino acids. CDR1 and CDR2 from the germline V gene are LNHDA and SQIVND (reference sequence). This CDR3 reads CASSTPRTGDYGYTF.

V usage is TRBV12-3 or TRBV12-4 and J usage is TRBJ2-7; TCRdb picks TRBD1, but there is no DNA to check that call. The CDR3 is 12 amino acids. CDR3: CASTTGGYEQYF.

CDR3 sequence reads: CASSRGQGGEQYF. The genes are TRBV7-2 and TRBJ2-7; TCRdb calls TRBD1, which cannot be checked without DNA. The CDR3 spans 13 residues. Germline CDR1 and CDR2: SGHTA and FQGNSA.

This chain connects TRBV12-3 or TRBV12-4 to TRBJ2-5. The CDR3 is 14 residues long. The CDR3 spells CASSLSGFQETQYF.

The chain links TRBV7-2 to TRBJ2-7; the D gene TCRdb calls, TRBD1, cannot be checked with no DNA. The V gene's germline CDR1 is SGHTA and CDR2 FQGNSA. The CDR3 contains 15 residues. CDR3 loop: CASSLAGAPSYEQYF.